This TCR beta chain appears in the sequencing data of a study of cytotoxic CD8 clonotypes in ibrutinib-treated CLL. Study context: Mean yields were 255,043 productive templates and under 100,000 productive rearrangements per sample. Study conclusions and caveats: Researchers report that baseline clonality outpaced age-matched healthy donors and tracked circulating CD8+ T-cell counts. Clonality increased at ibrutinib response and stayed stable in sustained remission. At progression, however, it fell back toward baseline.

Repertoires were generated with immunoSEQ multiplex PCR, while TCRdb's copy carries only in-frame clones and drops some. The sample lists more than 15,000 clones; 50% to 75% were seen once. Comment on this clone: Its cognate antigen is unknown.

The germline gives CDR1 SGHVS, CDR2 FQNEAQ. The CDR3 has 12 residues. V gave up 4 bases and J gave up 5 bases, with 8 bases separating them. The sample consisted of PBMCs, taken after 12 months of ibrutinib treatment. This sequence joins TRBV7-8 and TRBJ1-1, with D hard to call. This TCR was sampled from a human donor with chronic lymphocytic leukemia. The CDR3 loop reads CASSWGRTEAFF. The CDR3 nucleotides are TGTGCCAGCAGCTGGGGTAGGACTGAAGCTTTCTTT. The full variable domain, its missing parts supplied by reference TRBV7-8 and TRBJ1-1, is GAGVSQSPRYKVAKRGQDVALRCDPISGHVSLFWYQQALGQGPEFLTYFQNEAQLDKSGLPSDRFFAERPEGSVSTLKIQRTQQEDSAVYLCASSWGRTEAFFGQGTRLTVV.